Each of the 10 T cell receptor beta chains below was sequenced from the same sample in a study of cytomegalovirus exposure and HLA in healthy donors. The study ran its PCR with 60 Vbeta and 13 Jbeta primers. Measured with immunoSEQ multiplex PCR; TCRdb has only the in-frame clones, and not every one. Of about 120,000 clones listed, over 65% were seen once; the top ten hold roughly 2.6%. Sequenced: PBMCs. The receptors derive from a female donor in good health and CMV-seronegative.

There are a few counts of this clone. The V call is TRBV6-1, the J call TRBJ1-1; D is undetermined. Germline V CDR1 and CDR2: MNHNS, SASEGT. The CDR3 covers 11 residues. The V gene lost 5 bases and the J gene lost 7 bases, with 8 bases spanning the gap. CDR3 sequence reads: CASSTAGEAFF. CDR3 in DNA: TGTGCCAGCAGTACAGCTGGTGAAGCTTTCTTT.

The rearrangement joins TRBV19 to TRBJ1-3; D perhaps matches TRBD1 (6 bases). The CDR3 totals 13 residues. CDR1 and CDR2 from the germline V gene are LNHDA and SQIVND (reference sequence). V was trimmed by 5 bases and J by 4 bases, leaving 9 bases between them. In DNA, the CDR3 is TGTGCCAGTAGTTGGCAGGGGGGAAACACCATATATTTT. This sequence encodes CASSWQGGNTIYF. Variable domain in full (rest from reference TRBV19 and TRBJ1-3): DGGITQSPKYLFRKEGQNVTLSCEQNLNHDAMYWYRQDPGQGLRLIYYSQIVNDFQKGDIAEGYSVSREKKESFPLTVTSAQKNPTAFYLCASSWQGGNTIYFGEGSWLTVV.

This clone has just one count. V usage is TRBV9 and J usage is TRBJ2-7, with 9 bases that match TRBD2. The CDR3 covers 14 residues. Germline V gene sequence: CDR1 SGDLS, CDR2 YYNGEE. Trimming cost V 1 base and J 3 bases; bases outside gene matches: 2. The CDR3 bases are TGTGCCAGCAGCGTAAGACTAGCGGACTACGAGCAGTACTTC. Translated, it gives CASSVRLADYEQYF.

CDR3 in amino acids: CASSLETGSSNYGYTF. The CDR3 DNA follows: TGTGCCAGCAGCTTAGAGACAGGCTCTTCTAACTATGGCTACACCTTC. This chain connects TRBV7-6 to TRBJ1-2; maybe TRBD1 (6 bases). Per germline, CDR1 SGHVS and CDR2 FNYEAQ. Trimming pared 1 base from V and 0 bases from J, leaving 12 bases between. The CDR3 is made up of 16 amino acids.

The rearrangement joins TRBV15 to TRBJ2-7, with D possibly TRBD2 on 5 matching bases. Deletions cut 1 base from V and 0 bases from J, with 10 bases between. Germline CDR1 LNHNV, CDR2 YYDKDF (reference sequence). This CDR3 is 15 amino acids long. CDR3 DNA: TGTGCCACCAGCAGAGTTAGCGATAGCTCCTACGAGCAGTACTTC. Protein product: CATSRVSDSSYEQYF.

This clone was observed once. V usage is TRBV7-9 and J usage is TRBJ1-6, with D possibly TRBD1 on 6 matching bases. The V end was cut by 4 bases, the J end by 8 bases, with 12 bases between. Germline loops: CDR1 SEHNR, CDR2 FQNEAQ (reference sequence). The CDR3 length is 14 residues. The CDR3 spells CASSSLSGDSPLHF. The CDR3 nucleotides read TGTGCCAGCAGCTCACTGTCAGGGGATTCACCCCTCCACTTT.

The chain joins TRBV30 to TRBJ1-1; D unresolved. V lost 7 bases to trimming and J lost 1 base, with 7 bases between them. Germline V CDR1 and CDR2: GTSNPN, SVGIG (reference sequence). This CDR3 is 11 amino acids long. DNA of the CDR3: TGTGCCTTACAGAGGAACACTGAAGCTTTCTTT. Translation: CALQRNTEAFF.

J is TRBJ2-5 and V is TRBV4-1, with D maybe TRBD2 (6 bases). CDR1 MGHRA and CDR2 YSYEKL come from the germline V gene. This CDR3 spans 14 amino acids. V lost 0 bases and J 9 bases, leaving 14 bases between the germline ends. The CDR3 sequence is CASSQDGGARAQYF. DNA of the CDR3: TGCGCCAGCAGCCAAGATGGCGGGGCCCGGGCCCAGTACTTC.

The genes are TRBV11-2 and TRBJ2-5; TRBD2 is a possible D gene (5 bases). The CDR3 length is 13 residues. CDR1 and CDR2 from the germline V gene are SGHAT and FQNNGV. Trimming removed 5 bases at V and 5 bases at J, with 12 bases between. CDR3 loop: CASSLTRRETQYF. CDR3 DNA sequence: TGTGCCAGCAGCCTAACTAGACGGGAGACCCAGTACTTC.

CDR3 in DNA: TGTGCCATCAGTGAGAAGGGAGGGTATGGCTACACCTTC. Protein product: CAISEKGGYGYTF. This chain connects TRBV10-3 to TRBJ1-2; no clear D. Germline-derived CDR1 and CDR2 are ENHRY and SYGVKD. The V end lost 2 bases, the J end lost 5 bases, and 9 bases lay between the germline ends. There are 13 residues in the CDR3.